The source of this T cell receptor (beta chain) is a study of T cell responses to AZD1222 COVID-19 vaccine. About the research overall: Second-dose timings of about 4 or about 12 weeks were pooled. General observations from the study: Spike-spanning, vaccine-associated CD4 TCRs were dominant at 160-218 and 743-854. The study found Spike-specific TCR breadth and depth rose after two AZD1222 doses.

In regard to this clone: What it binds is not known.

Germline V gives CDR1 MNHEY, CDR2 SVGAGI. The CDR3 sequence is 15 residues long. V lost 2 bases to trimming and J lost 6 bases; unmatched junction nucleotides: 2. Here immunoSEQ multiplex PCR was the method, and the copy in TCRdb shows in-frame clones only, minus some. The table has 85,000 to 110,000 clones, approximately 89% seen once. The chain joins TRBV6-5 to TRBJ1-6; 9 nucleotides agree with TRBD1. Material: peripheral blood, obtained on day 0 of AZD1222 vaccination. The TCR comes from an adult in good health. The CDR3 region is CASSYTGGSNSPLHF. CDR3 in DNA: TGTGCCAGCAGTTACACAGGGGGCAGTAATTCACCCCTCCACTTT.